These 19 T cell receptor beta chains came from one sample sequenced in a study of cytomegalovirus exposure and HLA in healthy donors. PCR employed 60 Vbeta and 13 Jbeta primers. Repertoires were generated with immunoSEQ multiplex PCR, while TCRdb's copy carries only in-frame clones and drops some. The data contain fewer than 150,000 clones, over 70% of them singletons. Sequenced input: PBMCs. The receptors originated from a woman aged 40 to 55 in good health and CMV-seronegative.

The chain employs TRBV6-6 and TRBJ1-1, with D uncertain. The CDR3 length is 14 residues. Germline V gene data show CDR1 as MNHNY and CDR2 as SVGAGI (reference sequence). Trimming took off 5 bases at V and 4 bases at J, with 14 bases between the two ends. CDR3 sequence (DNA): TGTGCCAGCAGTGTATACCTATTCGGCACTGAAGCTTTCTTT. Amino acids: CASSVYLFGTEAFF.

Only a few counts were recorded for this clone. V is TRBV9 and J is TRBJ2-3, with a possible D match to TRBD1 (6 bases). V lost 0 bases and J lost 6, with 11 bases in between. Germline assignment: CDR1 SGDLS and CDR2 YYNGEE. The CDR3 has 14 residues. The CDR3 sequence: CASSVAGVGDTQYF. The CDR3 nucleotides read TGTGCCAGCAGCGTAGCAGGGGTCGGGGATACGCAGTATTTT.

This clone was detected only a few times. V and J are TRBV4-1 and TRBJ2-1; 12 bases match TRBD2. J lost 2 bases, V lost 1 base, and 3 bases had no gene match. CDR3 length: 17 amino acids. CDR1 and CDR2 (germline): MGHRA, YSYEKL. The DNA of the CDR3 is TGCGCCAGCAGCCAAGGTTCTAGCGGGGGGGCCTACAATGAGCAGTTCTTC. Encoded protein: CASSQGSSGGAYNEQFF.

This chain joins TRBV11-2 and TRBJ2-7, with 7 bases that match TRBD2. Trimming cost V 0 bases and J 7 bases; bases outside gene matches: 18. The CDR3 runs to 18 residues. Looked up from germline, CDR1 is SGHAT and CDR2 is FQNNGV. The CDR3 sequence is CASSLDSGLEGYVGEQYF. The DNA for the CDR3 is TGTGCCAGCAGCTTAGATTCCGGACTAGAAGGGTACGTCGGGGAGCAGTACTTC.

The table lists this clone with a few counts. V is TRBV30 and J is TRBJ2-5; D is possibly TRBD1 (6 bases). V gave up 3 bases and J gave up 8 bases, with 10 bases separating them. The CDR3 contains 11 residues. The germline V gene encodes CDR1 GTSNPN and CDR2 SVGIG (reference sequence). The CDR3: CAWSPGGTQYF. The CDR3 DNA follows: TGTGCCTGGAGCCCTGGGGGCACCCAGTACTTC.

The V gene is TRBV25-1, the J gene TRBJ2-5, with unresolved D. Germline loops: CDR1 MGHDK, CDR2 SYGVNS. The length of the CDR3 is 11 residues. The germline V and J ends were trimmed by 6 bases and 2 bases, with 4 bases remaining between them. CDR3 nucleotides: TGTGCCAGCAGCAGGCAAGAGACCCAGTACTTC. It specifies CASSRQETQYF.

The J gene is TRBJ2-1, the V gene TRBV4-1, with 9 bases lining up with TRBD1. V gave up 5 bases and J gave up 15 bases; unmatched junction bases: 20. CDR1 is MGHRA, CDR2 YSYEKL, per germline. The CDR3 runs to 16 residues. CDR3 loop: CASSVNRDRAPPERFF. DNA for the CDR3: TGCGCCAGCAGCGTTAACCGGGACAGGGCCCCCCCGGAAAGGTTCTTC.

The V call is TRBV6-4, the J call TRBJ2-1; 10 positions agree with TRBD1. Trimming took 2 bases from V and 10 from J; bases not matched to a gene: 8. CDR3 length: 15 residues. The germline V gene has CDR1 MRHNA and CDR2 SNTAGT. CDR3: CASSDGTGEIAEQFF. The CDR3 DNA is TGTGCCAGCAGTGACGGGACAGGGGAAATCGCGGAGCAGTTCTTC.

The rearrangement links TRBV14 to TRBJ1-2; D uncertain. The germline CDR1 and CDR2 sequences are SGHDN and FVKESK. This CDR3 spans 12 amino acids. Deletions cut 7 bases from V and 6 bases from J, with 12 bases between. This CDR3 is CASNPGPDGYTF. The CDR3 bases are TGTGCCAGCAACCCAGGTCCAGATGGCTACACCTTC.

Written as DNA, the CDR3 is TGTGCCAGCAGCGCGGGACAGACGAACACTGAAGCTTTCTTT. The encoded protein is CASSAGQTNTEAFF. The chain employs TRBV7-2 and TRBJ1-1, with 7 bases aligning to TRBD1. The germline V gene has CDR1 SGHTA and CDR2 FQGNSA. The V and J ends lost 5 bases and 1 base, in that order; junction bases with no gene match: 4. This CDR3 spans 14 amino acids.

The CDR3 region is CASSLVRGDEQYF. The CDR3 DNA reads TGTGCCAGCAGCTTAGTCAGGGGCGACGAGCAGTACTTC. V gene TRBV7-2 combines with J gene TRBJ2-7; D may be TRBD1 (6 bases). The CDR3 is 13 residues long. Deletions cut 1 base from V and 5 bases from J, with 9 bases between. CDR1 is SGHTA and CDR2 is FQGNSA in the germline V gene.

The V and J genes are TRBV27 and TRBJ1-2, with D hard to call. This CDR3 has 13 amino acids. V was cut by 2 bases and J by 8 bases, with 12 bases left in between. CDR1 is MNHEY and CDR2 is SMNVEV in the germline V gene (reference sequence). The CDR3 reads CASSLDGTRGYTF. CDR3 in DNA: TGTGCCAGCAGTTTAGACGGAACCAGGGGCTACACCTTC.

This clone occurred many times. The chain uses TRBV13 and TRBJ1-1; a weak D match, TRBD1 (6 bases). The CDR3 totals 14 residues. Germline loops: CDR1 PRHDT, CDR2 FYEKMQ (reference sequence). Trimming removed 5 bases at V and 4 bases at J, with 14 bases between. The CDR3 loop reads CASSPVDRRTEAFF. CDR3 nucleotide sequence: TGTGCCAGCAGCCCAGTTGACAGGCGCACTGAAGCTTTCTTT.

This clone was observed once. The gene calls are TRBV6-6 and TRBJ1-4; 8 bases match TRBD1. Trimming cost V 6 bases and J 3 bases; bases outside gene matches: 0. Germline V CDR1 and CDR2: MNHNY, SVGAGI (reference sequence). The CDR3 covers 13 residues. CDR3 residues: CASRTGANEKLFF. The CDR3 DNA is TGTGCCAGCAGGACAGGGGCTAATGAAAAACTGTTTTTT.

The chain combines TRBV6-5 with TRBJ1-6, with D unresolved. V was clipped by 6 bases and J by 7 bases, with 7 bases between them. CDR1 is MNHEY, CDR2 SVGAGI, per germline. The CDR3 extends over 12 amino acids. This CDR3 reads CASRVQNSPLHF. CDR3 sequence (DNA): TGTGCCAGCAGGGTACAGAATTCACCCCTCCACTTT.

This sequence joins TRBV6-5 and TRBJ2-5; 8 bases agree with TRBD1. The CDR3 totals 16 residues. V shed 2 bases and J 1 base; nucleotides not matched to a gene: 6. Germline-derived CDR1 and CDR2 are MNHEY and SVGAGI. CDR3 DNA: TGTGCCAGCAGTTACCGGACAGGGAACGGCCAAGAGACCCAGTACTTC. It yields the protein CASSYRTGNGQETQYF.

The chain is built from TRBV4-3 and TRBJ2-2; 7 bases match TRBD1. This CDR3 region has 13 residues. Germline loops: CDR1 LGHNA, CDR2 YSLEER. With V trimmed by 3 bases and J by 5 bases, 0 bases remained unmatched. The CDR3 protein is CASSQTGTGELFF. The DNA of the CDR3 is TGCGCCAGCAGCCAGACAGGGACCGGGGAGCTGTTTTTT.

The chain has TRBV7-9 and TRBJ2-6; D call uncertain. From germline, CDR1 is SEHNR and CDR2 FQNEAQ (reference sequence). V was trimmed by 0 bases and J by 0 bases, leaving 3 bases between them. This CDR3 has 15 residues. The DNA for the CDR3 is TGTGCCAGCAGCTTAGCGCGCTCTGGGGCCAACGTCCTGACTTTC. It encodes CASSLARSGANVLTF.

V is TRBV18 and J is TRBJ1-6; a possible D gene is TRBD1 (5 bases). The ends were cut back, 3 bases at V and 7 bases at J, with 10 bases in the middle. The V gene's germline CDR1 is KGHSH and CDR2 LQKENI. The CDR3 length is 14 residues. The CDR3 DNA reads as TGTGCCAGCTCACCGGAAGGGGTCAATTCACCCCTCCACTTT. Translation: CASSPEGVNSPLHF.